This T cell receptor beta chain appears in the sequencing data of a study of blood T cell repertoires in COVID-19. Study-level information: COVID-19 samples from acute and convalescent phases originated in the United States, Italy and Spain.

The V gene end was trimmed by 2 bases and the J gene end by 5 bases; junction bases not matched to a gene: 12. CDR1 is SGHRS, CDR2 YFSETQ, per germline. This CDR3 is built from 18 residues. Assay: immunoSEQ multiplex PCR; the TCRdb copy retains only in-frame clones and omits some. The data contain 300,000 to 350,000 clones, 75% to 90% of them seen just once; the ten biggest clones take up around 6%. This clone was found a few times. The chain recombines TRBV5-1 with TRBJ2-5; 13 bases are a match to TRBD2. This receptor was taken from a woman aged 45-65 years with COVID-19, enrolled during active disease. The specimen was peripheral blood. This chain's CDR3 is CASSLQTSGRARSETQYF. The CDR3 region has the DNA TGCGCCAGCAGCTTACAAACTAGCGGGAGGGCCCGTTCGGAGACCCAGTACTTC.